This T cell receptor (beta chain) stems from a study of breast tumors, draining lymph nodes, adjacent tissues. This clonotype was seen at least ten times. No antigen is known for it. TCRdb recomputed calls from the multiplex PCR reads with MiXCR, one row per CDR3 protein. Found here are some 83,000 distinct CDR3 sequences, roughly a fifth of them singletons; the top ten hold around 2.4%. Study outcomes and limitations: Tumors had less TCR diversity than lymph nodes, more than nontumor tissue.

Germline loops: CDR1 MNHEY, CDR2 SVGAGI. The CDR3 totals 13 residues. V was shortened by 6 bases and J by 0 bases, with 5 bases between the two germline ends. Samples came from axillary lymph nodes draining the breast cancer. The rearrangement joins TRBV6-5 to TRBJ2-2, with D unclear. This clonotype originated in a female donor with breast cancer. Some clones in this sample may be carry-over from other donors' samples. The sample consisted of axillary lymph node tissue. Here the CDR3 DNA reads TGTGCCAGCAGCGACCCGAACACCGGGGAGCTGTTTTTT. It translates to CASSDPNTGELFF.